This TCR beta chain was recorded in a study of metastatic and nonmetastatic thyroid tumors. On the study more broadly: A comparison of repertoires was made across blood and tumor or nodule tissue from malignant and benign thyroid patients.

All patients reached thyroid surgery having received no treatment beforehand. Original processing notes: Across clinicopathological groups, CDR3 differences served as the basis for building a distant-metastasis classifier for papillary thyroid cancer. TCRdb used MiXCR to call clones anew from the PCR reads. TCRdb's processing, not the authors' own work, is the source of the V and J calls. The data hold about 35,000 clones, with roughly a fifth observed a single time. Many counts were recorded for this clone. What it binds is not known. Study results and caveats: It was reported that TCR beta diversity was significantly higher in malignant thyroid tumors than benign nodules, in blood and tumor.

This CDR3 has 14 amino acids. Trimming removed 2 bases from V and 2 bases from J, with 10 bases in between. CDR1 and CDR2 (germline): SGHNT, YENEEA. The specimen sequenced was blood. J is TRBJ2-7 and V is TRBV11-3; D is undetermined. This TCR came from a female donor with papillary thyroid cancer or a benign thyroid nodule (not recorded which). Some clones in this sample may be carry-over from other donors' samples. The CDR3 region has the DNA TGTGCCAGCAGCTTATTATCAGGAGCCTACGAGCAGTACTTC. It yields the protein CASSLLSGAYEQYF.